This TCR beta chain was recorded in a study of cytomegalovirus exposure and HLA in healthy donors. V shed 1 base and J 1 base; nucleotides not matched to a gene: 5. The CDR3 runs to 16 residues. Germline lookup yields CDR1 MGHRA and CDR2 YSYEKL. Regarding this clone: The antigen is unknown.

When sampled, the donors appeared nominally healthy, though they likely had unrecorded immune exposures. 60 Vbeta and 13 Jbeta primers were used in PCR. Assay: immunoSEQ multiplex PCR; the TCRdb copy retains only in-frame clones and omits some. This sample yields roughly 68,000 clones, of which over 70% are seen a single time; about 5.5% belongs to the top ten. Overall study results and limits: Based on reports, TCR beta sequences accurately predicted HLA-A and HLA-B alleles for most subjects. With DRB1 most and HLA-C fewest, TCR association rates differed between HLA loci in a later analysis. Among the CMV-associated chains, a few were confirmed in vitro as specific for CMV antigens.

The receptor was derived from a male donor in good health and CMV-seropositive. The sequenced sample was PBMCs. The chain couples TRBV4-1 to TRBJ1-1; the match to TRBD1 covers 8 bases. CDR3 region: CASSQVTTGANTEAFF. Written as DNA, the CDR3 is TGCGCCAGCAGCCAAGTCACGACAGGGGCGAACACTGAAGCTTTCTTT.